The rows below give T cell receptor beta chains drawn from one sample of a study of human T cells and chemical hapten exposure. In TCRdb, the RACE reads were re-called with MiXCR into one record per CDR3 protein. The table records 74,000 or so distinct CDR3 sequences, roughly 10% of them present only once. The sample here was whole blood, taken in connection with sensitization to the hapten diphenylcyclopropenone (DPC). The receptors shown here come from an older woman with alopecia areata. Some clones in this sample may be carry-over from other donors' samples. The conserved cysteine and the conserved F or W are not part of the CDR3 here. Each record gives: J gene, V gene, clone size, CDR3 protein. A clone size is listed for some rows: how often the clone was seen (once, few, many), or a class if it is expanded.

j_call: TRBJ2-7; v_call: TRBV11-2; clone_size: once; cdr3_aa: ASSPQGISYEQY
j_call: TRBJ1-2; v_call: TRBV20-1; clone_size: few; cdr3_aa: SARAGGGYT
j_call: TRBJ2-5; v_call: TRBV11-2; clone_size: few; cdr3_aa: ASSLDLAEYQETQY
j_call: TRBJ2-1; v_call: TRBV20-1; clone_size: few; cdr3_aa: SGPLAGGHNEQF
j_call: TRBJ2-5; v_call: TRBV11-2; clone_size: few; cdr3_aa: ASSFGQTLQETQY
j_call: TRBJ2-1; v_call: TRBV9; clone_size: many; cdr3_aa: ASSIRTGYNEQF
j_call: TRBJ2-2; v_call: TRBV27; clone_size: NA; cdr3_aa: ASRDGVTGELF
j_call: TRBJ1-2; v_call: TRBV5-6; clone_size: NA; cdr3_aa: ASSSPRTGYGYT
j_call: TRBJ1-6; v_call: TRBV20-1; clone_size: few; cdr3_aa: SASLDTGLGPLH
j_call: TRBJ1-1; v_call: TRBV6-6; clone_size: many; cdr3_aa: ASSYDREAF